This passage covers 30 T cell receptor beta chains from one sample sequenced in a study of T cell responses to AZD1222 COVID-19 vaccine. The protocol was immunoSEQ multiplex PCR, while the TCRdb copy is restricted to in-frame clones and leaves out a portion. The sample lists about 150,000 clones, 80% to 95% occurring once. The sample in question was peripheral blood, obtained 28 days after the second AZD1222 dose. The receptors derive from an adult who received the AZD1222 COVID-19 vaccine.

The chain carries TRBV10-1 and TRBJ1-5; TRBD1 matches 7 bases. V lost 3 bases to trimming and J lost 2 bases; unmatched junction nucleotides: 4. CDR3 length: 15 amino acids. Per the germline V gene, CDR1 is WNHNN and CDR2 is SYGVQD (reference sequence). The chain's CDR3 is CASSEGGAGNQPQHF. CDR3 nucleotides: TGCGCCAGCAGTGAAGGGGGCGCGGGCAATCAGCCCCAGCATTTT.

The genes are TRBV9 and TRBJ2-7; 7 bases align to TRBD2. The CDR3 covers 14 residues. CDR1 and CDR2 (germline): SGDLS, YYNGEE. V dropped 1 base and J dropped 6; count of bases not matched to a gene: 7. The CDR3 loop is CASSVRGESGEQYF. The CDR3 nucleotides are TGTGCCAGCAGCGTACGGGGGGAGTCTGGCGAGCAGTACTTC.

Worth noting for this clone: At one end the junction does not follow the germline gene, possibly because of a read error. The chain is built from TRBV9 and TRBJ1-2; 8 bases fit TRBD1. This CDR3 contains 12 residues. Germline V lookup: CDR1 SGDLS, CDR2 YYNGEE. This chain's CDR3 is CASSPHRGAEPF. CDR3 bases: TGTGCCAGCAGCCCCCACAGGGGGGCTGAGCCCTTC.

V and J are TRBV30 and TRBJ2-3, with D uncertain. CDR3 length: 13 amino acids. V lost 3 bases and J 3 bases, leaving 10 bases between the germline ends. The germline V gene encodes CDR1 GTSNPN and CDR2 SVGIG (reference sequence). CDR3: CAWREMGTDTQYF. The CDR3 nucleotides read TGTGCCTGGAGGGAAATGGGTACAGATACGCAGTATTTT.

This clone was recorded once. The chain carries TRBV2 and TRBJ1-2; D perhaps matches TRBD1 (5 bases). Germline lookup yields CDR1 SNHLY and CDR2 FYNNEI. CDR3 size: 19 residues. The V end was cut by 3 bases, the J end by 6 bases, with 29 bases between. The CDR3 bases are TGTGCCAGCAGTGAGAAGGACGAGGGGAAGAGGGTAGGTGTCGATGGCTACACCTTC. It translates to CASSEKDEGKRVGVDGYTF.

This chain uses TRBV21-1 with TRBJ1-2; the D call in the table, TRBD1, was not verified against the DNA. TRBV21-1 is assigned pseudogene status. The CDR3 has 14 amino acids. The CDR3 spells CASSKEDRGGGYTF. CDR3 bases: TGTGCCAGCAGCAAAGAAGACAGGGGGGGCGGCTACACCTTC.

Only one count was recorded for this clone. The chain joins TRBV30 to TRBJ2-5; D perhaps matches TRBD2 (6 bases). V lost 1 base, J lost 3 bases, and 12 bases lay in between. Germline V CDR1 and CDR2: GTSNPN, SVGIG (reference sequence). This CDR3 region has 14 residues. The CDR3 region has the DNA TGTGCCTGGAGTGATATTAGCGGTAAAGAGACCCAGTACTTC. This translates into CAWSDISGKETQYF. Drawing the rest from reference TRBV30 and TRBJ2-5, the complete variable domain is SQTIHQWPATLVQPVGSPLSLECTVEGTSNPNLYWYRQAAGRGLQLLFYSVGIGQISSEVPQNLSASRPQDRQFILSSKKLLLSDSGFYLCAWSDISGKETQYFGPGTRLLVL.

The genes are TRBV25-1 and TRBJ2-1; D is perhaps TRBD1 or TRBD2 (5 bases each). V shed 4 bases and J shed 10 bases, with 23 bases lying between them. The CDR3 covers 16 residues. Germline CDR1 is MGHDK and CDR2 is SYGVNS. This CDR3 is CASSGDLTGGQVEQFF. The CDR3 coding sequence is TGTGCCAGCAGTGGGGACCTAACGGGCGGGCAAGTAGAGCAGTTCTTC.

The rearrangement links TRBV4-2 to TRBJ2-5; the D is unclear. Deletions cut 2 bases from V and 0 bases from J, with 10 bases between. Germline CDR1 is LGHNA and CDR2 is YNFKEQ. This CDR3 comprises 15 residues. The CDR3 region has the DNA TGTGCCAGCAGCCAAAGTGGTGGAAACCAAGAGACCCAGTACTTC. Protein: CASSQSGGNQETQYF.

The chain employs TRBV19 and TRBJ1-2; 11 bases are shared with TRBD1. Germline lookup yields CDR1 LNHDA and CDR2 SQIVND (reference sequence). V lost 5 bases to trimming and J lost 5 bases; unmatched junction nucleotides: 7. The length of the CDR3 is 15 residues. The CDR3 region has the DNA TGTGCCAGTAGTGCCCGGACAGGGGGCCGGTATGGCTACACCTTC. Its protein is CASSARTGGRYGYTF.

This chain connects TRBV11-2 to TRBJ2-2; a possible D gene is TRBD2 (5 bases). The CDR3 runs 16 residues. Looked up from germline, CDR1 is SGHAT and CDR2 is FQNNGV. V lost 5 bases to trimming and J lost 3 bases, with 16 bases between them. The CDR3, as DNA: TGTGCCAGCAGCCCCACCAGCTTCGGGGACACCGGGGAGCTGTTTTTT. Translating it yields CASSPTSFGDTGELFF.

The gene calls are TRBV18 and TRBJ2-6; weak D call: TRBD2 (5 bases). Germline V lookup: CDR1 KGHSH, CDR2 LQKENI. Deletions cut 3 bases from V and 2 bases from J, with 14 bases between. CDR3 length: 17 amino acids. The DNA of the CDR3 is TGTGCCAGCTCACCCCTAACTCCGGGGACTGGGGCCAACGTCCTGACTTTC. Its translation: CASSPLTPGTGANVLTF.

This chain connects TRBV10-2 to TRBJ1-2; D is uncertain. This CDR3 region has 13 residues. Trimming pared 2 bases from V and 5 bases from J, leaving 9 bases between. Germline V CDR1 and CDR2: WSHSY, SAAADI. The CDR3 nucleotides are TGCGCCAGCAGTGAGAGAGGTGTATATGGCTACACCTTC. Translation gives CASSERGVYGYTF.

The V gene is TRBV29-1, the J gene TRBJ2-5; D call uncertain. With 4 bases removed from V and 5 bases from J, the gap between germline ends came to 5 bases. In germline, CDR1 is SQVTM, CDR2 ANQGSEA. This CDR3 has 10 residues. CDR3: CSVVRETQYF. CDR3 nucleotides: TGCAGCGTTGTTCGGGAGACCCAGTACTTC.

The chain has TRBV19 and TRBJ2-2; 9 bases agree with TRBD1. The J segment lost 6 bases and the V segment lost 5 bases, leaving 1 base of the junction unmatched. Germline V gene sequence: CDR1 LNHDA, CDR2 SQIVND (reference sequence). The CDR3 runs to 13 residues. The CDR3 sequence: CASSRTGAGELFF. The CDR3 region has the DNA TGTGCCAGTAGTCGGACAGGGGCCGGGGAGCTGTTTTTT.

The rearrangement links TRBV5-1 to TRBJ2-2; D is ambiguous. Trimming took 4 bases from V and 2 from J, leaving 9 bases between them. The germline gives CDR1 SGHRS, CDR2 YFSETQ. This CDR3 is 14 amino acids long. CDR3 DNA: TGCGCCAGCAGCCCTAAAACAAACACCGGGGAGCTGTTTTTT. Protein: CASSPKTNTGELFF.

J is TRBJ2-7 and V is TRBV28, with unresolved D. The CDR3 totals 14 residues. V lost 4 bases to trimming and J lost 0 bases, with 10 bases between them. Germline CDR1 and CDR2: MDHEN and SYDVKM. The CDR3 sequence: CASSSGGSSYEQYF. The CDR3 DNA sequence: TGTGCCAGCAGTTCGGGCGGTAGCTCCTACGAGCAGTACTTC.

The chain carries TRBV12-3 or TRBV12-4 and TRBJ1-5; D is ambiguous. V was clipped by 4 bases and J by 3 bases, with 7 bases between them. The CDR3 sequence is 13 residues long. Here the CDR3 DNA reads TGTGCCAGCAGTTCCTCTTACAATCAGCCCCAGCATTTT. Encoded protein: CASSSSYNQPQHF.

J is TRBJ2-2 and V is TRBV28; D ambiguous. V gave up 8 bases and J gave up 6 bases, with 10 bases separating them. This CDR3 is built from 12 residues. The germline gives CDR1 MDHEN, CDR2 SYDVKM. The CDR3 coding sequence is TGTGCCAGCTATAAGGTGGCCGGGGAGCTGTTTTTT. As protein: CASYKVAGELFF.

The chain joins TRBV10-2 to TRBJ1-3; D not certain. In germline, CDR1 is WSHSY, CDR2 SAAADI. V gave up 3 bases and J gave up 4 bases, with 4 bases separating them. CDR3 size: 12 residues. The CDR3: CASSEVGNTIYF. In DNA, the CDR3 is TGCGCCAGCAGTGAAGTGGGAAACACCATATATTTT.

This rearrangement joins TRBV5-6 to TRBJ1-1; 10 bases are shared with TRBD1. The V gene's germline CDR1 is SGHDT and CDR2 YYEEEE. The CDR3 runs 15 residues. V dropped 4 bases and J dropped 5; count of bases not matched to a gene: 8. CDR3 in amino acids: CASSAFGTGETEAFF. CDR3 DNA sequence: TGTGCCAGCAGCGCGTTCGGGACAGGGGAAACTGAAGCTTTCTTT.

CDR3 nucleotide sequence: TGTGCCAGCAGCCAACCTGACAGGGGGATTGGTGAGCAGTTCTTC. Protein product: CASSQPDRGIGEQFF. This rearrangement joins TRBV16 to TRBJ2-1, with 9 bases aligning to TRBD1. Per the germline V gene, CDR1 is KGHSY and CDR2 is FQNENV. After removal of 2 bases from V and 9 bases from J, the junction contained 8 bases not matched to a gene. The CDR3 totals 15 residues.

The chain links TRBV3-1 (or the pseudogene TRBV3-2) to TRBJ1-1; unclear D gene. The CDR3 is made up of 17 amino acids. Germline CDR1 and CDR2: LGHDT and YNNKEL (reference sequence). Trimming pared 1 base from V and 6 bases from J, leaving 21 bases between. The CDR3 coding sequence is TGTGCCAGCAGCCAAGCCAAGATAGGGAGGGTCTTCCCTGAAGCTTTCTTT. It encodes CASSQAKIGRVFPEAFF.

This clone was observed a single time. The rearrangement links TRBV11-3 to TRBJ2-1, with unresolved D. Germline lookup yields CDR1 SGHNT and CDR2 YENEEA. V lost 3 bases and J lost 7, with 7 bases in between. The CDR3 length is 12 residues. The CDR3 DNA sequence: TGTGCCAGCAGCTTTAATGGGAATGAGCAGTTCTTC. Translated, it gives CASSFNGNEQFF.

The chain is built from TRBV2 and TRBJ2-3; D is ambiguous. CDR1 is SNHLY and CDR2 is FYNNEI in the germline V gene. The CDR3 runs 13 residues. The V gene lost 4 bases and the J gene lost 2 bases, with 7 bases spanning the gap. The CDR3 sequence is CASSALATDTQYF. In DNA, the CDR3 is TGTGCCAGCAGTGCCCTTGCCACAGATACGCAGTATTTT.

The rearrangement links TRBV29-1 to TRBJ2-5, with D tentatively TRBD2 (7 bases). From germline, CDR1 is SQVTM and CDR2 ANQGSEA. V was clipped by 4 bases and J by 1 base, with 10 bases between them. The CDR3 extends over 13 amino acids. The CDR3: CSVGGGAQETQYF. CDR3 in DNA: TGCAGCGTTGGAGGGGGGGCCCAAGAGACCCAGTACTTC.

This clone was detected only a few times. V gene TRBV10-1 combines with J gene TRBJ2-7, with D unclear. Per the germline V gene, CDR1 is WNHNN and CDR2 is SYGVQD (reference sequence). The CDR3 extends over 9 amino acids. V lost 10 bases, J lost 6 bases, and 7 bases lay in between. The CDR3 sequence: CATLSEQYF. For the CDR3, the DNA is TGCGCCACCCTTAGCGAGCAGTACTTC.

CDR3 protein: CATSDLRGQSWISGNTIYF. In nucleotides, the CDR3 is TGTGCCACCAGTGATTTGAGGGGACAGTCATGGATCTCTGGAAACACCATATATTTT. V and J are TRBV24-1 and TRBJ1-3; 7 bases are a match to TRBD1. Trimming cost V 0 bases and J 0 bases; bases outside gene matches: 10. CDR3 length: 19 amino acids. In germline, CDR1 is KGHDR, CDR2 SFDVKD.

The genes are TRBV25-1 and TRBJ2-1; no firm D call. This CDR3 is 15 amino acids long. V was clipped by 8 bases and J by 4 bases, with 18 bases between them. Germline loops: CDR1 MGHDK, CDR2 SYGVNS. The CDR3, as DNA: TGTGCCAGCGCAACACGGGCAGTCCGGTACAATGAGCAGTTCTTC. Encoded protein: CASATRAVRYNEQFF.

Only one count was recorded for this clone. The gene calls are TRBV7-9 and TRBJ2-1; D remains ambiguous. This CDR3 has 11 amino acids. Germline V lookup: CDR1 SEHNR, CDR2 FQNEAQ (reference sequence). The V end was cut by 5 bases, the J end by 10 bases, with 9 bases between. CDR3 sequence reads: CASSREGEQFF. The DNA for the CDR3 is TGTGCCAGCAGCCGCGAAGGGGAGCAGTTCTTC.